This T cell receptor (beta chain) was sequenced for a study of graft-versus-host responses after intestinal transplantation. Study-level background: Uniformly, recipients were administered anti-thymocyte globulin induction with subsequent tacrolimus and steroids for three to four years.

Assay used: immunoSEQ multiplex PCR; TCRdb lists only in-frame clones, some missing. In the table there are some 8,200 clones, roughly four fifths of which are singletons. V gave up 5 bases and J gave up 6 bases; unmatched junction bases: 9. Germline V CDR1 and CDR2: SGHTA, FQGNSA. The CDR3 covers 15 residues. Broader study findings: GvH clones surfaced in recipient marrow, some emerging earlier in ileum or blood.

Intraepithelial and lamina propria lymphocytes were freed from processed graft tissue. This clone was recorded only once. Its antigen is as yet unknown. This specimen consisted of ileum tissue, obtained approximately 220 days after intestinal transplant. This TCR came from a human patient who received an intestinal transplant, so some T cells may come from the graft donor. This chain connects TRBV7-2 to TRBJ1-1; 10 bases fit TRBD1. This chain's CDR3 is CASSPTGGSHSEAFF. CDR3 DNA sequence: TGTGCCAGCAGCCCGACAGGGGGCAGTCATTCTGAAGCTTTCTTT.